The subject of this entry is one TCR beta chain. This specimen comes from a study of blood T cell repertoires in COVID-19. Looking at the study overall: Sources were T cells, B-cell-depleted T cells, or PBMCs; the material itself was cDNA or gDNA.

As originally analysed: Amplification of reference gene primers was used by the study to estimate nucleated cell counts. Assay used: immunoSEQ multiplex PCR; TCRdb lists only in-frame clones, some missing. Clone size and V and J calls were adopted from that table, with D and trimming inferred from the DNA. Altogether approximately 35,000 clones are present, around nine tenths being singletons, with the ten largest covering about 5%. V lost 10 bases to trimming and J lost 3 bases; unmatched junction nucleotides: 11. CDR3 length: 17 amino acids. The germline V gene has CDR1 ENHRY and CDR2 SYGVKD. The sequencing sample was made of peripheral blood. The sequence was collected from a woman in her 70s with active COVID-19. This rearrangement joins TRBV10-3 to TRBJ2-2; 13 nucleotides match TRBD2. The CDR3 DNA sequence: TGTGCCACTCAACCGACTAGCGGGGGGTCGGACACCGGGGAGCTGTTTTTT. Its translation is CATQPTSGGSDTGELFF.